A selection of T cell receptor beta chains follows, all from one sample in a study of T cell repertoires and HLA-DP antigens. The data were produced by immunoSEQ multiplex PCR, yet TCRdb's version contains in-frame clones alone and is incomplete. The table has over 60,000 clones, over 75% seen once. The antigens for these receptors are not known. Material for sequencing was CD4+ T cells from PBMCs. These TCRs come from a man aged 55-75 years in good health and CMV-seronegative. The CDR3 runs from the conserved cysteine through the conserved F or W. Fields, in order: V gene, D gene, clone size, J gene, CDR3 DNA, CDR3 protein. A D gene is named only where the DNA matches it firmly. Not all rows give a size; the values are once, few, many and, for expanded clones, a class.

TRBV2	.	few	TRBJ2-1	TGTGCCAGCAGTGAGAGGAAGGCCGACAATGAGCAGTTCTTC	CASSERKADNEQFF
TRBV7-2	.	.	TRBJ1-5	TGTGCCAGCAGCTTTGGGAGCAATCAGCCCCAGCATTTT	CASSFGSNQPQHF
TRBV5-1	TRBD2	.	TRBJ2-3	TGCGCCAGCAGCGCTTCGCGGGGGGACTCAGATACGCAGTATTTT	CASSASRGDSDTQYF
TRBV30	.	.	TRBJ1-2	TGTGCCTGGAGTGTGGACATTTATAACTATGGCTACACCTTC	CAWSVDIYNYGYTF
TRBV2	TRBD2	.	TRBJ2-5	TGTGCCAGCAGGCTCTTACTAGCGGGGCAAGAGACCCAGTACTTC	CASRLLLAGQETQYF
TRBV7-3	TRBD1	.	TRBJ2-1	TGTGCCAGCAGCCCAACAGGGGGACAGGGGGCAGGGGAGCAGTTCTTC	CASSPTGGQGAGEQFF
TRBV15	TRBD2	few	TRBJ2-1	TGTGCCACCAGCAGAGATGGCGGGAGGGCCGGGAATGAGCAGTTCTTC	CATSRDGGRAGNEQFF
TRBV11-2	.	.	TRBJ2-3	TGTGCCAGCAGCCTTACCGGCGATACGCAGTATTTT	CASSLTGDTQYF
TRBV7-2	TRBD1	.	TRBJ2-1	TGTGCCACCACACAGGGGATGAGCTCCTACAATGAGCAGTTCTTC	CATTQGMSSYNEQFF
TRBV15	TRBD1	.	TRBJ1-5	TGTGCCACCAGCAGAGATCTCGGGGACAGGGGTCCGCCCCAGCATTTT	CATSRDLGDRGPPQHF
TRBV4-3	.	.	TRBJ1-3	TGCGCCAGCAGCCAAGATGCTCGACACTCTGGAAACACCATATATTTT	CASSQDARHSGNTIYF
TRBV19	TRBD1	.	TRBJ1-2	TGTGCCAGTAGTCCCCAGGGACAGGGAAACTATGGCTACACCTTC	CASSPQGQGNYGYTF
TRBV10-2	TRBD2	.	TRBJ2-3	TGCGCCAGCAGTCATCGGACTAGCTTGGGGGATACGCAGTATTTT	CASSHRTSLGDTQYF
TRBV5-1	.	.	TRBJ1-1	TGCGCCAGCAGCCCCGCCGTGGGGCCTACTGAAGCTTTCTTT	CASSPAVGPTEAFF
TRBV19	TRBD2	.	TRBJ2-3	TGTGCCAGTAGTATCGGACTAGCGGGCCTTGGAAGCACAGATACGCAGTATTTT	CASSIGLAGLGSTDTQYF
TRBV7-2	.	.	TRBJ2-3	TGTGCCAGCAGCTTAGGTCAGGGGTCTGGCACAGATACGCAGTATTTT	CASSLGQGSGTDTQYF
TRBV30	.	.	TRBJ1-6	TGTGCCTGGACCGGGGGGTTGGGAGGTTCACCCCTCCACTTT	CAWTGGLGGSPLHF
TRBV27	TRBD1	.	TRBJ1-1	TGTGCCAGCAGTCTCCCGACAGGGGGAGGTGCTTTCTTT	CASSLPTGGGAFF
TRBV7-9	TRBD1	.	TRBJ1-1	TGTGCCAGCAGCGCCAGGGGGATCACTGAAGCTTTCTTT	CASSARGITEAFF
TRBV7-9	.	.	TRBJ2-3	TGTGCCAGCAGCCTAGATTCTACAGATACGCAGTATTTT	CASSLDSTDTQYF
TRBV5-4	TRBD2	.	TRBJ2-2	TGTGCCAGCAGCTTGGGACTAGCGGGGGGCCAGAACACCGGGGAGCTGTTTTTT	CASSLGLAGGQNTGELFF
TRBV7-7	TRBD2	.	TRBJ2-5	TGTGCCAGCAGCTTTAGGCGGGGGGAGACCCAGTACTTC	CASSFRRGETQYF
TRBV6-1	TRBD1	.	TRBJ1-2	TGTGCCAGCAAGGGACAGGGGGCATCGGTTGGCTACACCTTC	CASKGQGASVGYTF
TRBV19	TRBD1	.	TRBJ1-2	TGTGCCAGTAGTCCTCAGACAGGGCTCTATGGCTACACCTTC	CASSPQTGLYGYTF
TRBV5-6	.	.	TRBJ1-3	TGTGCCAGCAGCCCCGACCCCGGAAACACCATATATTTT	CASSPDPGNTIYF
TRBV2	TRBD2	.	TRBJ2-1	TGTGCCAGCAGTGTGGGTAGCGGGGGCCACAATGAGCAGTTCTTC	CASSVGSGGHNEQFF
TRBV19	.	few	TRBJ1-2	TGTGCCAGTAGTACCAATTCCCTCCGACAGCCCTCTAACTATGGCTACACCTTC	CASSTNSLRQPSNYGYTF
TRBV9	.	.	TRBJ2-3	TGTGCCAGCAGCCCTAGGGGGGCGGGGATGACAGATACGCAGTATTTT	CASSPRGAGMTDTQYF
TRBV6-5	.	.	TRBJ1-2	TGTGCCAGCAGTTTAACGACAGGTCTATTCGGCTACACCTTC	CASSLTTGLFGYTF
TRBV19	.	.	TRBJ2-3	TGTGCCAGTAGTATATCGGGGAGGAGCACAGATACGCAGTATTTT	CASSISGRSTDTQYF
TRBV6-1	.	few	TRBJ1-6	TGTGCCAGCAGTGAGGTCAGCTCCTATAATTCACCCCTCCACTTT	CASSEVSSYNSPLHF
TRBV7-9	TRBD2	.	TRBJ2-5	TGTGCCAGCAGCGACCGACTAGCGGGGGAGACCCAGTACTTC	CASSDRLAGETQYF
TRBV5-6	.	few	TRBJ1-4	TGTGCCAGCAGCTCGCCCGTACTAACCGGAGAAAAACTGTTTTTT	CASSSPVLTGEKLFF
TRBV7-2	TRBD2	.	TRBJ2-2	TGTGCCAGCAGCCCCCCGGGGGGGACCGGGGAGCTGTTTTTT	CASSPPGGTGELFF
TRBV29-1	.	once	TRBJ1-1	TGCAGCTCAAACGAGGGGGACACTGAAGCTTTCTTT	CSSNEGDTEAFF
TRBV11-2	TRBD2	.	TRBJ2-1	TGCGCCAGCAGCCAAGATGAGGGGCTAGCGGGAATGGATGAGCAGTTCTTC	CASSQDEGLAGMDEQFF
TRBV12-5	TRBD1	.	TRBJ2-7	TGTGCTAGTGGTTTGGCGAGGACAGGGGGTGGCTACGAGCAGTACTTC	CASGLARTGGGYEQYF